One and the same sample provided the 26 T cell receptor beta chains below, sequenced in a study of cytomegalovirus exposure and HLA in healthy donors. A multiplex PCR was run with 60 Vbeta primers and 13 Jbeta primers. Here immunoSEQ multiplex PCR was the method, and the copy in TCRdb shows in-frame clones only, minus some. The sample lists tens of thousands of clones, 73% occurring once. The sequenced material came from PBMCs. Source of these receptors: a man aged 45-60 years in good health and CMV-seronegative.

V usage is TRBV6-5 and J usage is TRBJ1-5; no clear D. The CDR3 consists of 13 residues. The V end was cut by 5 bases, the J end by 0 bases, with 5 bases between. Germline lookup yields CDR1 MNHEY and CDR2 SVGAGI. The CDR3: CASSTYSNQPQHF. For the CDR3, the DNA is TGTGCCAGCAGTACATATAGCAATCAGCCCCAGCATTTT.

The chain combines TRBV15 with TRBJ2-1; D unresolved. Germline loops: CDR1 LNHNV, CDR2 YYDKDF (reference sequence). V was cut by 3 bases and J by 7 bases, with 4 bases left in between. The CDR3 is 11 amino acids. CDR3 loop: CATSSSNEQFF. CDR3 DNA: TGTGCCACCAGCAGTTCTAATGAGCAGTTCTTC.

J is TRBJ1-2 and V is TRBV2, with 9 bases fitting TRBD1. Germline lookup yields CDR1 SNHLY and CDR2 FYNNEI. V lost 0 bases, J lost 8 bases, and 4 bases stayed unmatched. The CDR3 length is 14 residues. The CDR3 loop reads CASSEAGTGRGYTF. Written as DNA, the CDR3 is TGTGCCAGCAGTGAAGCGGGGACAGGGAGGGGCTACACCTTC.

This clone was recorded only once. The chain has TRBV4-1 and TRBJ1-6; 9 nucleotides agree with TRBD1. Trimming cost V 0 bases and J 6 bases; bases outside gene matches: 3. The CDR3 totals 16 residues. Germline-derived CDR1 and CDR2 are MGHRA and YSYEKL. CDR3 loop: CASSQDGGQGNSPLHF. CDR3 DNA: TGCGCCAGCAGCCAAGATGGGGGACAGGGTAATTCACCCCTCCACTTT.

J is TRBJ2-5 and V is TRBV15; TRBD2 is a possible D gene (5 bases). TRBJ2-7 matches the DNA end more closely, so the J call is doubtful. The CDR3 extends over 15 amino acids. The germline V gene encodes CDR1 LNHNV and CDR2 YYDKDF (reference sequence). Here the CDR3 DNA reads TGTGCCACCAGCAGATCAGGACTGGACTCCTACGAGCAGTACTTC. As protein: CATSRSGLDSYEQYF.

This clone was seen more than once but under ten times. The gene calls are TRBV6-5 and TRBJ2-3, with TRBD1 as a possible D gene (6 bases). In germline, CDR1 is MNHEY, CDR2 SVGAGI. Deletions cut 6 bases from V and 2 bases from J, with 12 bases between. CDR3 size: 14 residues. The CDR3 sequence is CASSYREPTDTQYF. CDR3 coding DNA: TGTGCCAGCAGCTACAGGGAGCCCACAGATACGCAGTATTTT.

J is TRBJ2-6 and V is TRBV19; a possible D gene is TRBD2 (5 bases). Germline-derived CDR1 and CDR2 are LNHDA and SQIVND (reference sequence). The CDR3 spans 17 residues. Trimming cost V 3 bases and J 1 base, with 13 bases left between them. CDR3 region: CASSIKGSGSGANVLTF. The CDR3 nucleotides read TGTGCCAGTAGTATTAAGGGATCGGGGTCTGGGGCCAACGTCCTGACTTTC.

About this clone itself: The junction departs from germline at one end; a sequencing error may be responsible. This chain connects TRBV7-9 to TRBJ1-6; 7 nucleotides line up with TRBD1. The V gene's germline CDR1 is SEHNR and CDR2 FQNEAQ (reference sequence). This CDR3 comprises 14 residues. The CDR3 nucleotides are TGTTCCAGCAGCCAACAGGGGATGAATTCACCCCTCCACTTT. Its protein is CSSSQQGMNSPLHF.

The CDR3 loop reads CASRAGVAETQYF. CDR3 nucleotide sequence: TGCGCCAGCCGTGCCGGGGTGGCGGAGACCCAGTACTTC. V gene TRBV4-1 combines with J gene TRBJ2-5; a weak D match, TRBD2 (5 bases). CDR1 MGHRA and CDR2 YSYEKL come from the germline V gene. The CDR3 loop spans 13 amino acids. Deletions cut 8 bases from V and 5 bases from J, with 15 bases between.

In this sample, this clone turned up once. This rearrangement joins TRBV11-2 to TRBJ2-7, with D maybe TRBD2 (6 bases). Trimming cost V 2 bases and J 0 bases, with 8 bases left between them. Germline CDR1 is SGHAT and CDR2 is FQNNGV. CDR3 length equals 14 residues. CDR3 nucleotides: TGTGCCAGCAGCTTAATGGACTACTCCTACGAGCAGTACTTC. Its protein product is CASSLMDYSYEQYF.

This clone has only one observation. This chain uses TRBV7-3 with TRBJ2-1; 9 bases are a match to TRBD2. This CDR3 has 16 amino acids. V shed 5 bases and J 4 bases; nucleotides not matched to a gene: 9. CDR1 SGHTA and CDR2 FQGTGA come from the germline V gene. The CDR3 coding sequence is TGTGCCAGCAGCCCTAGGCCTAGCGGGGAGTACAATGAGCAGTTCTTC. This codes for CASSPRPSGEYNEQFF.

The chain links TRBV10-3 to TRBJ2-3, with 9 bases aligning to TRBD2. The CDR3 runs to 15 residues. The trim removed 5 bases at V and 5 bases at J, leaving 8 bases unmatched. CDR1 ENHRY and CDR2 SYGVKD come from the germline V gene. CDR3 nucleotides: TGTGCCATCAGTTGGGGCGGGGGGGCCGGAGATACGCAGTATTTT. Amino acids: CAISWGGGAGDTQYF.

The rearrangement links TRBV6-5 to TRBJ2-2; 8 bases align to TRBD1. This CDR3 has 15 residues. Germline V CDR1 and CDR2: MNHEY, SVGAGI. V was pared by 5 bases and J by 13 bases, with 15 bases of the junction left unmatched. CDR3 nucleotides: TGTGCCAGCAGTCCAGGACAGGGAAAGGCTACGTGGCTGTTTTTT. Its protein is CASSPGQGKATWLFF.

The CDR3 coding sequence is TGTGCCAGTAGTTTCAGAACTGGAAACACCATATATTTT. This sequence encodes CASSFRTGNTIYF. The chain links TRBV19 to TRBJ1-3; D is unresolved. Trimming removed 5 bases from V and 2 bases from J, with 7 bases in between. This CDR3 has 13 amino acids. The germline gives CDR1 LNHDA, CDR2 SQIVND (reference sequence).

The chain is built from TRBV10-3 and TRBJ1-5; TRBD1 matches at 7 bases. The junction had 4 bases not matched to a gene; V was cut back by 6 bases and J by 2 bases. Per germline, CDR1 ENHRY and CDR2 SYGVKD. The CDR3 is made up of 14 amino acids. CDR3 nucleotide sequence: TGTGCCATCAGGAGTACAGGGGGCAATCAGCCCCAGCATTTT. It yields the protein CAIRSTGGNQPQHF.

The V and J genes are TRBV6-1 and TRBJ2-7; 8 nucleotides agree with TRBD2. The CDR3 contains 15 residues. Germline-derived CDR1 and CDR2 are MNHNS and SASEGT. With V trimmed by 10 bases and J by 3 bases, 14 bases remained unmatched. The DNA of the CDR3 is TGTGCCACCGCCAGGGGAACGGGGGGGATCTACGAGCAGTACTTC. It encodes CATARGTGGIYEQYF.

The V call is TRBV9, the J call TRBJ1-1; 7 nucleotides align to TRBD1. Germline V CDR1 and CDR2: SGDLS, YYNGEE. The CDR3 extends over 14 amino acids. With V trimmed by 4 bases and J by 0 bases, 3 bases remained unmatched. CDR3 nucleotide sequence: TGTGCCAGCAGCCAGACAGGGTTGAACACTGAAGCTTTCTTT. It encodes CASSQTGLNTEAFF.

The chain has TRBV18 and TRBJ1-2; tentatively, D is TRBD1 (6 bases). This CDR3 has 18 residues. V shed 2 bases and J shed 2 bases, with 21 bases lying between them. CDR1 and CDR2 from the germline V gene are KGHSH and LQKENI. CDR3 sequence reads: CASSPDPPGTYKNYGYTF. CDR3 DNA sequence: TGTGCCAGCTCACCAGACCCCCCAGGGACATATAAAAACTATGGCTACACCTTC. Drawing the rest from reference TRBV18 and TRBJ1-2, the complete variable domain is NAGVMQNPRHLVRRRGQEARLRCSPMKGHSHVYWYRQLPEEGLKFMVYLQKENIIDESGMPKERFSAEFPKEGPSILRIQQVVRGDSAAYFCASSPDPPGTYKNYGYTFGSGTRLTVV.

The gene calls are TRBV6-4 and TRBJ2-3, with TRBD2 matching over 12 bases. Germline lookup yields CDR1 MRHNA and CDR2 SNTAGT. CDR3 length: 16 amino acids. The J segment lost 2 bases and the V segment lost 5 bases, leaving 5 bases of the junction unmatched. The CDR3 DNA is TGTGCCAGCAGTCATCGGACTAGCGGGGACACAGATACGCAGTATTTT. It specifies CASSHRTSGDTDTQYF.

The V gene is TRBV16, the J gene TRBJ2-5; D is unclear. Germline-derived CDR1 and CDR2 are KGHSY and FQNENV. Trimming shortened V by 2 bases and J by 4 bases, and 8 bases separated the two germline ends. The CDR3 extends over 13 amino acids. CDR3 DNA sequence: TGTGCCAGCAGCCAAGACACCCCAGAGACCCAGTACTTC. This sequence encodes CASSQDTPETQYF.

The chain carries TRBV30 and TRBJ2-2; 8 nucleotides line up with TRBD2. The CDR3 extends over 17 amino acids. Looked up from germline, CDR1 is GTSNPN and CDR2 is SVGIG (reference sequence). V was pared by 0 bases and J by 7 bases, with 13 bases of the junction left unmatched. The CDR3 nucleotides are TGTGCCTGGAGTGTACAGCACGGGGGGGCCGAGTTCGGGGAGCTGTTTTTT. Its protein product is CAWSVQHGGAEFGELFF.

The CDR3 sequence is CASSSPLNTEAFF. Here the CDR3 DNA reads TGTGCCAGCAGTTCTCCCTTGAACACTGAAGCTTTCTTT. The chain couples TRBV6-1 to TRBJ1-1; D call uncertain. V lost 5 bases to trimming and J lost 0 bases, with 7 bases between them. CDR1 and CDR2 (germline): MNHNS, SASEGT. This CDR3 is built from 13 residues.

The V and J genes are TRBV5-4 and TRBJ2-7, with 11 bases fitting TRBD1. This CDR3 comprises 17 residues. J gave up 1 base and V 0 bases, and 6 bases lay outside the gene matches. In germline, CDR1 is SGHNT, CDR2 YYREEE (reference sequence). The DNA for the CDR3 is TGTGCCAGCAGCTTGGGTGGGACAGGGGGTAAATCCTACGAGCAGTACTTC. This gives the protein CASSLGGTGGKSYEQYF. The full variable domain, in which reference TRBV5-4 and TRBJ2-7 provide the parts outside the CDR3, is ETGVTQSPTHLIKTRGQQVTLRCSSQSGHNTVSWYQQALGQGPQFIFQYYREEENGRGNFPPRFSGLQFPNYSSELNVNALELDDSALYLCASSLGGTGGKSYEQYFGPGTRLTVT.

The chain employs TRBV27 and TRBJ2-7; 9 bases are shared with TRBD1. Germline V gives CDR1 MNHEY, CDR2 SMNVEV (reference sequence). With 2 bases clipped from V and 1 base from J, the junction kept 3 bases outside the gene matches. The CDR3 runs to 15 residues. The CDR3 loop reads CASSLGGTGSYEQYF. As DNA, the CDR3 is TGTGCCAGCAGTTTAGGTGGGACAGGGTCCTACGAGCAGTACTTC.

The chain combines TRBV9 with TRBJ2-2; TRBD1 matches 7 bases. V dropped 0 bases and J dropped 5; count of bases not matched to a gene: 4. The CDR3 runs to 15 residues. The germline V gene has CDR1 SGDLS and CDR2 YYNGEE. In DNA, the CDR3 is TGTGCCAGCAGCGTAGGACAGGGTGGAACCGGGGAGCTGTTTTTT. Encoded protein: CASSVGQGGTGELFF.

The gene calls are TRBV6-1 and TRBJ2-7; D call uncertain. CDR1 is MNHNS and CDR2 is SASEGT in the germline V gene. Trimming left V 3 bases short and J 0 bases short, with 6 bases between. The CDR3 consists of 13 residues. The CDR3 DNA reads TGTGCCAGCAGTGATTCACACTCCTACGAGCAGTACTTC. Translated: CASSDSHSYEQYF.